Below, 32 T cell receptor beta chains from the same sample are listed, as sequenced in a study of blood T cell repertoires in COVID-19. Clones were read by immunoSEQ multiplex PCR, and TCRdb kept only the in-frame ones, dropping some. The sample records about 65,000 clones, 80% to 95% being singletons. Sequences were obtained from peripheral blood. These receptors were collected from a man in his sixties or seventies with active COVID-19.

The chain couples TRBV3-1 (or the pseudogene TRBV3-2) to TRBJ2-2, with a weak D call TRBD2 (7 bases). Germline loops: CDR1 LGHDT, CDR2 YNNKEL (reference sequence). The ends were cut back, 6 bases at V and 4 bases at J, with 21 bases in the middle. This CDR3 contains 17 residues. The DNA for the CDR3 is TGTGCCAGCAGTTTGCGGGGGCGCCGCGAAGGCACCGGGGAGCTGTTTTTT. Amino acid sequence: CASSLRGRREGTGELFF.

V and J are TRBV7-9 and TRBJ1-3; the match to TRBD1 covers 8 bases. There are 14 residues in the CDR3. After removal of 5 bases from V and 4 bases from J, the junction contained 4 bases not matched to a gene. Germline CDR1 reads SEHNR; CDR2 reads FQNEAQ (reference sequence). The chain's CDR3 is CASSLRTGGNTIYF. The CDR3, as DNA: TGTGCCAGCAGCCTTCGGACAGGGGGAAACACCATATATTTT.

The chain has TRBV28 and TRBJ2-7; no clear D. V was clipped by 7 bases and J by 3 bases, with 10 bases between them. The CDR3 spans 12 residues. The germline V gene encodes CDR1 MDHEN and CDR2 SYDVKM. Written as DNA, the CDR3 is TGTGCCAGCACCCCTGTGTACTACGAGCAGTACGTC. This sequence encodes CASTPVYYEQYV.

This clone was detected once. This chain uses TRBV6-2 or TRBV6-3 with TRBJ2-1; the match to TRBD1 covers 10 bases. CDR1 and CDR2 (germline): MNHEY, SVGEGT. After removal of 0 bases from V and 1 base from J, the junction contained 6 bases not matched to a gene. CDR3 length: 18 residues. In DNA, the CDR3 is TGTGCCAGCAGTTACTCGACGGGGACAGGGGTATCCTACAATGAGCAGTTCTTC. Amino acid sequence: CASSYSTGTGVSYNEQFF.

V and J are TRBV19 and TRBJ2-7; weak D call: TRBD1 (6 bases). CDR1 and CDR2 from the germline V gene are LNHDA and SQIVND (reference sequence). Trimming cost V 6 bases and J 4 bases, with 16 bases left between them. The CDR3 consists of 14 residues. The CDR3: CASSGERGRYEQYF. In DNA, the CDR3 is TGTGCCAGTAGCGGAGAAAGGGGGAGATACGAGCAGTACTTC.

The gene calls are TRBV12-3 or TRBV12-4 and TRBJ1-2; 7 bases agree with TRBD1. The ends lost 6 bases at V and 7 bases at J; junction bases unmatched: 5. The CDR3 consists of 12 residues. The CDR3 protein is CASRAGGGGYTF. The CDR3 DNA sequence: TGTGCCAGCAGAGCAGGGGGTGGTGGCTACACCTTC.

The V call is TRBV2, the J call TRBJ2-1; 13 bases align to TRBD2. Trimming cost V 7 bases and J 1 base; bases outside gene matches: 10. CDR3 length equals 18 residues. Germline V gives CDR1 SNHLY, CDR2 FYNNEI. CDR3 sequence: CASMSSTSGGMSYNEQFF. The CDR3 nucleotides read TGTGCCAGCATGTCCTCGACTAGCGGGGGGATGTCCTACAATGAGCAGTTCTTC.

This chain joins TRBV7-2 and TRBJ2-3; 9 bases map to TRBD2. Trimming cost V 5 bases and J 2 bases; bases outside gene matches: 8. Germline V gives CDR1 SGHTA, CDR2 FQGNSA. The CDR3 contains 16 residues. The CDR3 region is CASSTEASGNTDTQYF. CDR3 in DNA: TGTGCCAGCAGCACCGAGGCTAGCGGGAACACAGATACGCAGTATTTT.

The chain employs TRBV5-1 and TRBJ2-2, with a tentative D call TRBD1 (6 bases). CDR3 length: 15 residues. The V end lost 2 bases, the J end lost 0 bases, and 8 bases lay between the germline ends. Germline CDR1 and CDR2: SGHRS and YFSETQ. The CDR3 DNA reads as TGCGCCAGCAGCTTTGGGGGCCCGAACACCGGGGAGCTGTTTTTT. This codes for CASSFGGPNTGELFF.

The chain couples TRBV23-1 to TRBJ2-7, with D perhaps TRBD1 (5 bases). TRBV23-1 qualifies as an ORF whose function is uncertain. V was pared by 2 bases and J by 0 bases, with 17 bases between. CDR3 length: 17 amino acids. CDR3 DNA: TGCGCCAGCAGTCAAGGAGTTAGGGGCGAAAGCTCCTACGAGCAGTACTTC. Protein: CASSQGVRGESSYEQYF.

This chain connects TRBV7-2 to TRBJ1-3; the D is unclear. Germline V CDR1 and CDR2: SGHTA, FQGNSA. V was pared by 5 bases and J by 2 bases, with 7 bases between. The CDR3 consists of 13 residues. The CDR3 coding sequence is TGTGCCAGCAGCGAGGGTACTGGAAACACCATATATTTT. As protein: CASSEGTGNTIYF.

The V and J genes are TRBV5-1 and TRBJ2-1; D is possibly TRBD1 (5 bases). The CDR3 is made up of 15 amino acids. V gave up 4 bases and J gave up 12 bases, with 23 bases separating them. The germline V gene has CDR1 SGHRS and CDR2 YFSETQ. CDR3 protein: CASSDPGQSYERQFF. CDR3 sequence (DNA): TGCGCCAGCAGCGACCCTGGACAAAGCTATGAGAGGCAGTTCTTC.

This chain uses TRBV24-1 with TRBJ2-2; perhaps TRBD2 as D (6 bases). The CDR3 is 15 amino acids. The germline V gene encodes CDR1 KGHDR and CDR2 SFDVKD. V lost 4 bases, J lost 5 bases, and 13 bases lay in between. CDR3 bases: TGTGCCACCAGTGACTGGGAGGATACGACCGGGGAGCTGTTTTTT. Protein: CATSDWEDTTGELFF.

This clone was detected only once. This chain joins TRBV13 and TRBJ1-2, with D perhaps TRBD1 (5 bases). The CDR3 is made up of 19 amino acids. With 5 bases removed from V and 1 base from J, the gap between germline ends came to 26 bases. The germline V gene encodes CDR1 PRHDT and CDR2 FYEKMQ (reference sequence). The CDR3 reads CASSGPRLNDSPHNYGYTF. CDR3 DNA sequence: TGTGCCAGCAGCGGGCCCCGTCTTAACGACAGTCCACATAACTATGGCTACACCTTC.

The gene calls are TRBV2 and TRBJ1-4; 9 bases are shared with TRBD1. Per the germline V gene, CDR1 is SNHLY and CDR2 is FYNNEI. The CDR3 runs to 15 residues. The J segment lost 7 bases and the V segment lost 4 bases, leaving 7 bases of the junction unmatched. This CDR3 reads CASSGSGTGTEKLFF. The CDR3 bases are TGTGCCAGCAGTGGGTCAGGGACAGGGACTGAAAAACTGTTTTTT.

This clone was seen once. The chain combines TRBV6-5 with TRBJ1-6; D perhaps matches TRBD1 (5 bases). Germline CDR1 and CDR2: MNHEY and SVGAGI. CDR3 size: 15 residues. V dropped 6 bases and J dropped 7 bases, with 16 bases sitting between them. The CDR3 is CASSRDFPGNSPLHF. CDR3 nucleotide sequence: TGTGCCAGCAGCCGGGACTTCCCGGGCAATTCACCCCTCCACTTT.

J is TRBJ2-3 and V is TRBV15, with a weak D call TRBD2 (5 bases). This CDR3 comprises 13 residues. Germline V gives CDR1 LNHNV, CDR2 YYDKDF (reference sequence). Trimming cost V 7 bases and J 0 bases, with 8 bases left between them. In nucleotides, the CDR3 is TGTGCCACCAAGAGGACTAGCACAGATACGCAGTATTTT. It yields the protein CATKRTSTDTQYF.

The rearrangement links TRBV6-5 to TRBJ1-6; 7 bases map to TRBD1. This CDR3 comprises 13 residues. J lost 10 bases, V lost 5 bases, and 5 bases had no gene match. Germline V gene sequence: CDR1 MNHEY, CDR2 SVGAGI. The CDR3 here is CASSTGVGSPLHF. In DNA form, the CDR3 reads TGTGCCAGCAGTACAGGGGTTGGCTCACCCCTCCACTTT.

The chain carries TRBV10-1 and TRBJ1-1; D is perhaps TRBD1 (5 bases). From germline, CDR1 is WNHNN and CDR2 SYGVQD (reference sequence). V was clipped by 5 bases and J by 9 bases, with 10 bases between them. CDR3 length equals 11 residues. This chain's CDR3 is CASSQGTQAFF. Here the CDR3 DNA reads TGCGCCAGCAGTCAGGGAACGCAAGCTTTCTTT.

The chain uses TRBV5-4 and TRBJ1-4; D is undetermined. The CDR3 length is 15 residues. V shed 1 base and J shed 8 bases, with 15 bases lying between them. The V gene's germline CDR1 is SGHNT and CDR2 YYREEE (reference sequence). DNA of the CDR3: TGTGCCAGCAGCTTGATGGGAGCAGAGGGCGAAAAACTGTTTTTT. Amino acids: CASSLMGAEGEKLFF.

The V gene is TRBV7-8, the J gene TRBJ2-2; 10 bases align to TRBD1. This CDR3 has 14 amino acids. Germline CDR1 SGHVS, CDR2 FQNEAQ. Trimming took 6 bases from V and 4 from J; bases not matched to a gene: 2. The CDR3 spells CASRGTGVTGELFF. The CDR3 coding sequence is TGTGCCAGCAGGGGGACAGGGGTCACCGGGGAGCTGTTTTTT.

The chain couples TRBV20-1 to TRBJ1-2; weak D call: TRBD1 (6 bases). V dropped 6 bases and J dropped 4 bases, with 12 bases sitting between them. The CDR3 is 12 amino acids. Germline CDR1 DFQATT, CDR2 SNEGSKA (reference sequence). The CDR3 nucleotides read TGCAGTGCCAGTACAGGGACCTATGGCTACACCTTC. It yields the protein CSASTGTYGYTF.

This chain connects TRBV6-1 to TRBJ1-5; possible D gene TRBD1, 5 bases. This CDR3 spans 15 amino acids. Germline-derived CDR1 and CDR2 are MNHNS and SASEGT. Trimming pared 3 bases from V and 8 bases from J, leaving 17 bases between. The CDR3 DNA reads TGTGCCAGCAGTGAGGCAGGGACTATTATTGAGCCCCAGCATTTT. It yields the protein CASSEAGTIIEPQHF.

This chain's CDR3 is CASSTGGSNFYNEQFF. CDR3 DNA: TGTGCCAGTAGTACTGGCGGGAGTAACTTCTACAATGAGCAGTTCTTC. This rearrangement joins TRBV19 to TRBJ2-1, with TRBD2 matching 7 bases. The CDR3 has 16 residues. Germline CDR1 and CDR2: LNHDA and SQIVND (reference sequence). With 4 bases clipped from V and 3 bases from J, the junction kept 9 bases outside the gene matches.

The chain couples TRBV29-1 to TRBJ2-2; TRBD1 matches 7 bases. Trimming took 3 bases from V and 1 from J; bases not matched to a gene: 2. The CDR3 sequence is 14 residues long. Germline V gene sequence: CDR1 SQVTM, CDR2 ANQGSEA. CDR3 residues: CSVETGLNTGELFF. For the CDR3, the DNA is TGCAGCGTTGAGACAGGGCTGAACACCGGGGAGCTGTTTTTT.

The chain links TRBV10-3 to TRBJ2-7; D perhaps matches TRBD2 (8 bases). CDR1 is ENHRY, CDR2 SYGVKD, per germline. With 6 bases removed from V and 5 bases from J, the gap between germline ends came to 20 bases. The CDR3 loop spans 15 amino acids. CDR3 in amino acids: CAISFGRDRSDEQYF. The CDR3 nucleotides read TGTGCCATCAGCTTCGGGAGGGACAGAAGCGACGAGCAGTACTTC.

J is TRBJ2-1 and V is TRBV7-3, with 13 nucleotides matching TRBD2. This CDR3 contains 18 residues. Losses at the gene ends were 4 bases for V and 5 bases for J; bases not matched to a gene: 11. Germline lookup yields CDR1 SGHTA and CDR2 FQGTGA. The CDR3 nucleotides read TGTGCCAGCAGCTACACTCCCGCGGGACTAGCGGGGCACAATGAGCAGTTCTTC. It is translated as CASSYTPAGLAGHNEQFF. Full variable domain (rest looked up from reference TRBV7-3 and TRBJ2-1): GAGVSQTPSNKVTEKGKYVELRCDPISGHTALYWYRQSLGQGPEFLIYFQGTGAADDSGLPNDRFFAVRPEGSVSTLKIQRTERGDSAVYLCASSYTPAGLAGHNEQFFGPGTRLTVL.

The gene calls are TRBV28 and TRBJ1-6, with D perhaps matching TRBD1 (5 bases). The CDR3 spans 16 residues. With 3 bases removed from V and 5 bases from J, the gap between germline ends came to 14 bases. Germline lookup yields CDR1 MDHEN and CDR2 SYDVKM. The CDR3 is CASSLFMEGDNSPLHF. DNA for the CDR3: TGTGCCAGCAGTTTGTTCATGGAAGGGGATAATTCACCCCTCCACTTT.

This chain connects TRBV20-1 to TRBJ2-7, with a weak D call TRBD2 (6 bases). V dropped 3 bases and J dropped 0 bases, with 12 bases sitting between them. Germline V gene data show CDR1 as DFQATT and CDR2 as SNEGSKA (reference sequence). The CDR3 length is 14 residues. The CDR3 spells CSASFGGNSYEQYF. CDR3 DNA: TGCAGTGCTAGTTTCGGCGGGAACTCCTACGAGCAGTACTTC.

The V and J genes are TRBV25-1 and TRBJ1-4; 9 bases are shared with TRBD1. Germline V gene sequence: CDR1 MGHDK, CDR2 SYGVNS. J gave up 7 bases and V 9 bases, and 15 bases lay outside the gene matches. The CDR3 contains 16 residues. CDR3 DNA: TGTGCCAGTACCCCAAGGGGCACAGGGGGCCGTGAAAAACTGTTTTTT. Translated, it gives CASTPRGTGGREKLFF.

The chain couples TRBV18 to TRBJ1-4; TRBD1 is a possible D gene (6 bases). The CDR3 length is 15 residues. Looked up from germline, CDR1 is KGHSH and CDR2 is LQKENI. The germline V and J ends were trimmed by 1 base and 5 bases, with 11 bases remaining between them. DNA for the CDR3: TGTGCCAGCTCACCACGGACCAGGGGAAATGAAAAACTGTTTTTT. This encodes CASSPRTRGNEKLFF. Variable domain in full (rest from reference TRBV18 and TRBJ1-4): NAGVMQNPRHLVRRRGQEARLRCSPMKGHSHVYWYRQLPEEGLKFMVYLQKENIIDESGMPKERFSAEFPKEGPSILRIQQVVRGDSAAYFCASSPRTRGNEKLFFGSGTQLSVL.

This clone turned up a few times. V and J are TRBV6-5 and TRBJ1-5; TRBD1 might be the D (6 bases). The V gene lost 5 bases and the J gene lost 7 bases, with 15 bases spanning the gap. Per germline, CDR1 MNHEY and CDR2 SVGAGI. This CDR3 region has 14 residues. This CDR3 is CASSPRTVGQPQHF. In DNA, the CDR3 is TGTGCCAGCAGTCCCCGGACAGTAGGGCAGCCCCAGCATTTT.